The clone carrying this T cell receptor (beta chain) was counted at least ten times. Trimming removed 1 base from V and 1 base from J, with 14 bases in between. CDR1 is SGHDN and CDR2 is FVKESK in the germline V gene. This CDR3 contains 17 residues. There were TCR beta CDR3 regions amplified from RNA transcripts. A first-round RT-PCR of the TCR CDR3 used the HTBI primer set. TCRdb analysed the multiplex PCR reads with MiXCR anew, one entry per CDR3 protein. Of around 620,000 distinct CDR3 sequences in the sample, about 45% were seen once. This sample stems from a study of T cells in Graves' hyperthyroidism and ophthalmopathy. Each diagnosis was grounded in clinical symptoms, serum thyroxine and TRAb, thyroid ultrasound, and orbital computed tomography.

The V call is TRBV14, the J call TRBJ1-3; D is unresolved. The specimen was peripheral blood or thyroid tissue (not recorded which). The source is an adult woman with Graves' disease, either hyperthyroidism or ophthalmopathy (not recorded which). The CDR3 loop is CASSQVTTAGSGNTIYF. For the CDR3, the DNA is TGTGCCAGCAGCCAAGTTACGACGGCAGGTTCTGGAAACACCATATATTTT.